The source of this T cell receptor (beta chain) is a study of cytomegalovirus exposure and HLA in healthy donors. Notes on the study in general: Later on, analysis showed that most CMV-associated TCR beta chains appeared to be HLA-restricted. Later analysis indicated greater clonal expansion among HLA-associated TCR beta chains than among equally common other chains.

Details on this clone: Its antigen is not identified.

With 6 bases removed from V and 7 bases from J, the gap between germline ends came to 13 bases. Germline lookup yields CDR1 SNHLY and CDR2 FYNNEI. This CDR3 has 14 amino acids. The PCR was carried out with 60 Vbeta primers and 13 Jbeta primers. As processed by the authors: About 9.9 million of the 60 million to 90 million unique TCR beta chains counted in a later analysis were shared. Only in-frame clones appear in the TCRdb table, and some are missing; sequencing was by immunoSEQ multiplex PCR. Clonal size and the V and J genes are those of that table, whereas D and trimming came from the DNA. This table holds around 100,000 clones.

The clonotype comes from a man aged 25-40 years in good health and CMV-seronegative. Sequencing was carried out using PBMCs. This sequence joins TRBV2 and TRBJ1-6; D is undetermined. CDR3 sequence (DNA): TGTGCCAGCAGGGGAGGGATCGCGAATTCACCCCTCCACTTT. Its translation: CASRGGIANSPLHF.